The clone carrying this T cell receptor beta chain was seen only a few times. The data belong to a study of T cells in Graves' hyperthyroidism and ophthalmopathy. The CDR3 extends over 17 amino acids. Per germline, CDR1 MNHEY and CDR2 SMNVEV (reference sequence). V was clipped by 5 bases and J by 0 bases; unmatched bases: 10. Patients with ophthalmopathy all had a Clinical Activity Score of at least 3, a NOSPECS grade of at least 4 and duration under 3 months. Using around 10 ml of fresh peripheral blood, PBMCs were prepared. TCR beta CDR3 regions were amplified from RNA. RT-PCR in the first round (using the HTBI primer set) targeted the TCR CDR3. TCRdb recomputed calls from the multiplex PCR reads with MiXCR, one row per CDR3 protein. The data contain some 300,000 distinct CDR3 sequences, about 19% of them singletons.

The sequence was collected from a man aged 50-60 years with Graves' ophthalmopathy. Material for sequencing was blood. The V gene is TRBV27, the J gene TRBJ2-1, with TRBD1 identical over 7 bases. In DNA form, the CDR3 reads TGTGCCAGCAGTACACCGGGACAGATGCTCTCCTACAATGAGCAGTTCTTC. It specifies CASSTPGQMLSYNEQFF.